This T cell receptor (beta chain) was captured by sequencing in a study of blood T cell repertoires in COVID-19. Assay: immunoSEQ multiplex PCR; the TCRdb copy retains only in-frame clones and omits some. Among 150,000 to 200,000 clones, more than 90% were seen once, and the ten largest hold 15% to 20%. This clone was observed once. Germline loops: CDR1 MNHEY, CDR2 SVGAGI. This CDR3 contains 14 residues. The V and J ends lost 6 bases and 4 bases respectively, with 13 bases between them. The TCR comes from a man in his 60s with active or convalescent COVID-19. Sequencing was performed on peripheral blood. The V call is TRBV6-5, the J call TRBJ1-5; perhaps TRBD1 as D (5 bases). The CDR3 DNA follows: TGTGCCAGCAGGGTTCAGGGACTGAATCAGCCCCAGCATTTT. Translating it yields CASRVQGLNQPQHF.